These T cell receptor beta chains were read from a single sample in a study of cytomegalovirus exposure and HLA in healthy donors. Clones were sequenced by immunoSEQ multiplex PCR, and TCRdb holds only the in-frame ones, with some missing. In the table there are about 120,000 clones, around nine tenths of which are singletons. The sequenced sample consisted of PBMCs. These receptors were collected from a woman aged 18-29 years in good health and CMV-seronegative. Each CDR3 is given with its conserved first and last residue. Each record gives: J gene, D gene, clone size, V gene, CDR3 protein, CDR3 DNA. D genes are given only for firm matches. Not all rows give a size; the values are once, few, many and, for expanded clones, a class.

j_call: TRBJ2-1; d_call: .; clone_size: .; v_call: TRBV20-1; cdr3_aa: CSARRGEQFF; cdr3_nt: TGCAGTGCTAGAAGGGGTGAGCAGTTCTTC
j_call: TRBJ2-3; d_call: .; clone_size: .; v_call: TRBV28; cdr3_aa: CASSSEYATDTQYF; cdr3_nt: TGTGCCAGCAGTTCCGAGTATGCCACAGATACGCAGTATTTT
j_call: TRBJ1-5; d_call: .; clone_size: .; v_call: TRBV19; cdr3_aa: CATKDRRYNQPQHF; cdr3_nt: TGTGCCACCAAAGACAGGAGATATAATCAGCCCCAGCATTTT
j_call: TRBJ2-1; d_call: .; clone_size: .; v_call: TRBV15; cdr3_aa: CATSRGNSELNEQFF; cdr3_nt: TGTGCCACCAGCAGAGGAAATAGCGAGCTGAATGAGCAGTTCTTC
j_call: TRBJ2-1; d_call: .; clone_size: once; v_call: TRBV11-3; cdr3_aa: CASSTLALSYNEQFF; cdr3_nt: TGTGCCAGCAGCACGCTAGCCCTCTCCTACAATGAGCAGTTCTTC
j_call: TRBJ2-7; d_call: TRBD1; clone_size: .; v_call: TRBV28; cdr3_aa: CASSLPSPTGGLAYEQYF; cdr3_nt: TGTGCCAGCAGCCTACCAAGTCCGACAGGGGGCCTTGCCTACGAGCAGTACTTC
j_call: TRBJ2-1; d_call: TRBD2; clone_size: .; v_call: TRBV9; cdr3_aa: CASSGLAGEGGEQFF; cdr3_nt: TGTGCCAGCTCAGGACTAGCGGGGGAAGGTGGTGAGCAGTTCTTC
j_call: TRBJ1-1; d_call: .; clone_size: .; v_call: TRBV30; cdr3_aa: CAWSPRGFGAFF; cdr3_nt: TGTGCCTGGAGTCCTCGGGGGTTTGGGGCTTTCTTT
j_call: TRBJ2-7; d_call: TRBD2; clone_size: few; v_call: TRBV7-6; cdr3_aa: CASSLFSSGYEQYF; cdr3_nt: TGTGCCAGCAGCTTATTTTCTAGCGGGTACGAGCAGTACTTC
j_call: TRBJ2-5; d_call: TRBD2; clone_size: .; v_call: TRBV7-9; cdr3_aa: CASSPGTSGQETQYF; cdr3_nt: TGTGCCAGCAGCCCCGGGACTAGCGGCCAAGAGACCCAGTACTTC
j_call: TRBJ2-3; d_call: TRBD2; clone_size: .; v_call: TRBV30; cdr3_aa: CACQNLGGSTDTQYF; cdr3_nt: TGTGCCTGCCAAAACTTGGGGGGGAGCACAGATACGCAGTATTTT
j_call: TRBJ2-5; d_call: .; clone_size: .; v_call: TRBV5-8; cdr3_aa: CASSLGRFGETQYF; cdr3_nt: TGTGCCAGCAGCTTGGGCCGTTTCGGGGAGACCCAGTACTTC
j_call: TRBJ1-2; d_call: TRBD1; clone_size: .; v_call: TRBV11-2; cdr3_aa: CASSSRDRLFYGYTF; cdr3_nt: TGTGCCAGCAGCTCTAGGGACAGGCTCTTCTATGGCTACACCTTC
j_call: TRBJ2-2; d_call: TRBD2; clone_size: .; v_call: TRBV7-9; cdr3_aa: CASSTPWTSGDGELFF; cdr3_nt: TGTGCCAGCAGCACCCCCTGGACTAGCGGGGACGGGGAGCTGTTTTTT
j_call: TRBJ2-1; d_call: TRBD2; clone_size: once; v_call: TRBV29-1; cdr3_aa: CSVEDRRSGRRAYNEQFF; cdr3_nt: TGCAGCGTTGAAGATAGACGTAGCGGGAGGCGCGCCTACAATGAGCAGTTCTTC
j_call: TRBJ2-3; d_call: .; clone_size: .; v_call: TRBV9; cdr3_aa: CASSVVLGADTQYF; cdr3_nt: TGTGCCAGCAGCGTAGTTTTGGGGGCCGATACGCAGTATTTT
j_call: TRBJ2-7; d_call: TRBD1; clone_size: .; v_call: TRBV18; cdr3_aa: CASSPGWTGDEQYF; cdr3_nt: TGTGCCAGCTCACCGGGCTGGACAGGGGACGAGCAGTACTTC
j_call: TRBJ1-5; d_call: .; clone_size: .; v_call: TRBV28; cdr3_aa: CASRTSTGSYQPQHF; cdr3_nt: TGTGCCAGCAGGACCTCCACAGGGTCCTATCAGCCCCAGCATTTT
j_call: TRBJ1-3; d_call: .; clone_size: .; v_call: TRBV28; cdr3_aa: CASSQGLISGNTIYF; cdr3_nt: TGTGCCAGCAGTCAGGGACTGATCTCTGGAAACACCATATATTTT
j_call: TRBJ1-2; d_call: .; clone_size: .; v_call: TRBV28; cdr3_aa: CASSRAPQDRYGYTF; cdr3_nt: TGTGCCAGCAGTCGGGCCCCACAGGACCGCTATGGCTACACCTTC
j_call: TRBJ2-3; d_call: TRBD1; clone_size: .; v_call: TRBV7-8; cdr3_aa: CASSVDRDKWTDTQYF; cdr3_nt: TGTGCCAGCAGCGTGGACAGGGATAAGTGGACAGATACGCAGTATTTT
j_call: TRBJ2-7; d_call: TRBD2; clone_size: .; v_call: TRBV7-2; cdr3_aa: CASSLSLAGTPHEQYF; cdr3_nt: TGTGCCAGCAGCTTATCCCTAGCGGGTACTCCCCACGAGCAGTACTTC
j_call: TRBJ1-5; d_call: .; clone_size: .; v_call: TRBV15; cdr3_aa: CATSGGGEGSDQPQHF; cdr3_nt: TGTGCCACCAGCGGCGGCGGGGAGGGATCAGATCAGCCCCAGCATTTT
j_call: TRBJ2-3; d_call: TRBD1; clone_size: .; v_call: TRBV10-3; cdr3_aa: CAISERGRDTQYF; cdr3_nt: TGTGCCATCAGTGAAAGGGGGCGGGATACGCAGTATTTT
j_call: TRBJ2-3; d_call: .; clone_size: .; v_call: TRBV4-1; cdr3_aa: CASSQEVGVSGDTQYF; cdr3_nt: TGCGCCAGCAGCCAAGAAGTCGGCGTTTCGGGAGATACGCAGTATTTT
j_call: TRBJ2-5; d_call: TRBD2; clone_size: .; v_call: TRBV9; cdr3_aa: CASSVAGGFQETQYF; cdr3_nt: TGTGCCAGCAGCGTAGCGGGAGGCTTCCAAGAGACCCAGTACTTC
j_call: TRBJ2-7; d_call: .; clone_size: once; v_call: TRBV5-1; cdr3_aa: CASSSVGGDRLDEQYF; cdr3_nt: TGCGCCAGCAGCTCCGTTGGGGGGGACAGGTTGGACGAGCAGTACTTC